This T cell receptor (beta chain) was retrieved from a study of blood T cell repertoires in COVID-19. Across the study: COVID-19 samples collected from the United States, Italy and Spain covered acute and convalescent phases. The cDNA or gDNA used as material had been derived from T cells, B-cell-depleted T cells, or PBMCs.

This clone was observed once. Under the authors' procedure: Estimation of nucleated cell counts relied on the amplification of reference gene primers. Profiling relied on immunoSEQ multiplex PCR, and the TCRdb table lists in-frame clones only, not all of them. From that table come the V and J calls and clone size; the DNA was used to work out D and trimming. The sample includes 200,000 or so clones, 84% of them seen just once. This CDR3 comprises 14 residues. The germline V gene encodes CDR1 MNHEY and CDR2 SMNVEV (reference sequence). The V end was cut by 2 bases, the J end by 6 bases, with 14 bases between.

What was sequenced was peripheral blood. This TCR came from a human donor in a cohort sampled during active COVID-19. The rearrangement links TRBV27 to TRBJ2-7, with D tentatively TRBD2 (6 bases). CDR3 sequence: CASSLGGVWSEQYF. The CDR3 DNA follows: TGTGCCAGCAGTTTAGGCGGGGTTTGGAGCGAGCAGTACTTC.